Below are 14 T cell receptor beta chains sequenced from a single sample in a study of response to subunit inactivated influenza vaccine (dated by TCRdb to about 2018). The library was obtained by RT-PCR. Sequencing relied on an Illumina HiSeq 2500. TCRdb applied fastp at Q25 and MiXCR to the public reads, then kept only in-frame beta chains. Here each entry gathers all rows of one CDR3 protein and keeps the most common genes and DNA. The sample table contains about 650,000 distinct CDR3 sequences; only one count was recorded for around 13% of them. Of the sample, about 7.6% falls within the top ten clones. The material sequenced was PBMCs from blood, taken around 14 days before vaccination. Receptors originate from a man between 45 and 60 years old who received an inactivated influenza vaccine. Donor details come from another sample of the same person, matched by shared clones.

This clonotype was picked up a small number of times. The chain recombines TRBV3-1 with TRBJ2-1, with D possibly matching TRBD2 (6 bases). CDR3 length: 14 amino acids. Germline assignment: CDR1 LGHDT and CDR2 YNNKEL (reference sequence). The ends were cut back, 4 bases at V and 0 bases at J, with 7 bases in the middle. The CDR3 region has the DNA TGTGCCAGCAGCCGACTAGACTCCTACAATGAGCAGTTCTTC. It codes for CASSRLDSYNEQFF.

The chain combines TRBV4-3 with TRBJ2-1, with 9 bases fitting TRBD2. The CDR3 contains 16 residues. The trim removed 0 bases at V and 8 bases at J, leaving 8 bases unmatched. Germline V gene sequence: CDR1 LGHNA, CDR2 YSLEER. CDR3 sequence (DNA): TGCGCCAGCAGCCAAGATCTTGCGGGAGGGGTCGATGAGCAGTTCTTC. Translated: CASSQDLAGGVDEQFF.

This clonotype was detected a few times. The chain uses TRBV5-1 and TRBJ2-7, with D maybe TRBD2 (5 bases). V lost 0 bases to trimming and J lost 2 bases, with 9 bases between them. Germline V gives CDR1 SGHRS, CDR2 YFSETQ. This CDR3 is built from 14 residues. The CDR3 nucleotides read TGCGCCAGCAGCTTGGTGGGAGCCCCCTACGAGCAGTACTTC. Its protein is CASSLVGAPYEQYF.

V gene TRBV5-1 combines with J gene TRBJ2-1; TRBD1 might be the D (5 bases). Trimming removed 2 bases from V and 2 bases from J, with 20 bases in between. Per the germline V gene, CDR1 is SGHRS and CDR2 is YFSETQ. The CDR3 loop spans 18 amino acids. In DNA, the CDR3 is TGCGCCAGCAGCTTAAACCCACCAGGGTTCGGCACCTACAATGAGCAGTTCTTC. It codes for CASSLNPPGFGTYNEQFF.

This clonotype was picked up one time. J is TRBJ2-1 and V is TRBV20-1, with unresolved D. The ends were cut back, 7 bases at V and 7 bases at J, with 17 bases in the middle. In germline, CDR1 is DFQATT, CDR2 SNEGSKA (reference sequence). This CDR3 spans 13 amino acids. CDR3 amino acids: CSGHRAVRNEQFF. The CDR3, as DNA: TGCAGTGGCCATCGGGCCGTTCGAAATGAGCAGTTCTTC.

The chain uses TRBV4-3 and TRBJ2-7; D not certain. The V gene's germline CDR1 is LGHNA and CDR2 YSLEER. V was shortened by 0 bases and J by 1 base, with 10 bases between the two germline ends. The CDR3 runs to 15 residues. CDR3 nucleotide sequence: TGCGCCAGCAGCCAAGATCGGTCGTTGTCCTACGAGCAGTACTTC. Its translation: CASSQDRSLSYEQYF.

This clonotype was found a few times. The junction does not match germline at one end; this may be a read error. This chain connects TRBV12-3 or TRBV12-4 to TRBJ1-1, with D perhaps matching TRBD1 (6 bases). This CDR3 is 14 amino acids long. In DNA, the CDR3 is TGTGCCAGCAGTTTAAACAGGGAAAGACCTGATGCTTTCTTT. It specifies CASSLNRERPDAFF.

This clonotype was picked up many times. The chain joins TRBV2 to TRBJ2-7, with a weak D call TRBD1 (6 bases). The CDR3 contains 12 residues. The V and J ends lost 6 bases and 0 bases respectively, with 6 bases between them. The V gene's germline CDR1 is SNHLY and CDR2 FYNNEI. CDR3 loop: CASRDSSYEQYF. CDR3 bases: TGTGCCAGCAGGGACAGCTCCTACGAGCAGTACTTC.

This clonotype was detected a few times. The chain uses TRBV20-1 and TRBJ2-1, with 11 bases that match TRBD2. Germline assignment: CDR1 DFQATT and CDR2 SNEGSKA (reference sequence). V dropped 6 bases and J dropped 9; count of bases not matched to a gene: 19. This CDR3 has 17 residues. CDR3 in amino acids: CSAELAGVFQRFGEQFF. The DNA for the CDR3 is TGCAGTGCGGAACTAGCGGGAGTCTTTCAGCGTTTTGGTGAGCAGTTCTTC.

A remark on this clonotype: One junction end does not reproduce the germline sequence, and a read error may be involved. This rearrangement joins TRBV4-3 to TRBJ2-7; D is ambiguous. This CDR3 contains 14 residues. In germline, CDR1 is LGHNA, CDR2 YSLEER. CDR3: CACSQDLSAYEQYF. The CDR3 nucleotides read TGCGCCTGCAGCCAAGATCTGTCAGCCTACGAGCAGTACTTC.

The CDR3 DNA sequence: TGCGCCAGCAGCCAAGAATACCCGAACCTCTATGTCTTCGGCTACACCTTC. Its translation: CASSQEYPNLYVFGYTF. The chain combines TRBV4-1 with TRBJ1-2; D is ambiguous. The length of the CDR3 is 17 residues. Deletions cut 0 bases from V and 8 bases from J, with 22 bases between. The germline gives CDR1 MGHRA, CDR2 YSYEKL.

The rearrangement uses TRBV5-5 and TRBJ1-5, with 9 bases identical to TRBD1. CDR3 length equals 15 residues. V lost 4 bases to trimming and J lost 4 bases; unmatched junction nucleotides: 6. Germline-derived CDR1 and CDR2 are SGHKS and YYEKEE (reference sequence). Here the CDR3 reads CASSPWTGENQPQHF. Written as DNA, the CDR3 is TGTGCCAGCAGCCCGTGGACAGGGGAAAATCAGCCCCAGCATTTT.

This clonotype has just a few counts. The chain joins TRBV18 to TRBJ2-7; D is possibly TRBD1 or TRBD2 (5 bases each). Germline-derived CDR1 and CDR2 are KGHSH and LQKENI. The CDR3 has 15 residues. Trimming took 1 base from V and 0 from J, leaving 10 bases between them. The DNA of the CDR3 is TGTGCCAGCTCACCACTCCAGGGACCCTCCTACGAGCAGTACTTC. This translates into CASSPLQGPSYEQYF.

This clonotype was seen ten or more times. The chain has TRBV12-3 or TRBV12-4 and TRBJ2-1, with D possibly matching TRBD2 (5 bases). The CDR3 covers 13 residues. The ends were cut back, 5 bases at V and 9 bases at J, with 14 bases in the middle. In DNA, the CDR3 is TGTGCCAGCAGTCCGAGGGTGAGCGGTGAGCAGTTCTTC. Its translation: CASSPRVSGEQFF.